The clone carrying this T cell receptor (beta chain) occurred a few times. What it binds is unknown. The CDR3 length is 14 residues. Losses at the gene ends were 1 base for V and 5 bases for J; bases not matched to a gene: 2. CDR1 and CDR2 from the germline V gene are MGHDK and SYGVNS. The data stem from a study of cytomegalovirus exposure and HLA in healthy donors. Study-wide background: Genetic ancestry analysis placed over 65% of the 398 donors that were genotyped in the Caucasian-associated cluster. Study-wide findings and caveats: An apparent linkage of common viral pathogens to several of the most significant clusters emerged in a later analysis.

The PCR was carried out with 60 Vbeta primers and 13 Jbeta primers. The table came from immunoSEQ multiplex PCR; TCRdb's copy has only in-frame clones and leaves some out. The data contain roughly 160,000 clones, 70% to 90% of them seen just once; the ten biggest clones take up about 2.7%. This rearrangement joins TRBV25-1 to TRBJ1-5; 7 bases agree with TRBD1. This receptor was taken from a man in his thirties or forties in good health and CMV-seropositive. Sequencing was performed on PBMCs. This CDR3 is CASSEWGQYQPQHF. CDR3 nucleotide sequence: TGTGCCAGCAGTGAATGGGGACAGTATCAGCCCCAGCATTTT. Complete variable domain (other parts from reference TRBV25-1 and TRBJ1-5): EADIYQTPRYLVIGTGKKITLECSQTMGHDKMYWYQQDPGMELHLIHYSYGVNSTEKGDLSSESTVSRIRTEHFPLTLESARPSHTSQYLCASSEWGQYQPQHFGDGTRLSIL.